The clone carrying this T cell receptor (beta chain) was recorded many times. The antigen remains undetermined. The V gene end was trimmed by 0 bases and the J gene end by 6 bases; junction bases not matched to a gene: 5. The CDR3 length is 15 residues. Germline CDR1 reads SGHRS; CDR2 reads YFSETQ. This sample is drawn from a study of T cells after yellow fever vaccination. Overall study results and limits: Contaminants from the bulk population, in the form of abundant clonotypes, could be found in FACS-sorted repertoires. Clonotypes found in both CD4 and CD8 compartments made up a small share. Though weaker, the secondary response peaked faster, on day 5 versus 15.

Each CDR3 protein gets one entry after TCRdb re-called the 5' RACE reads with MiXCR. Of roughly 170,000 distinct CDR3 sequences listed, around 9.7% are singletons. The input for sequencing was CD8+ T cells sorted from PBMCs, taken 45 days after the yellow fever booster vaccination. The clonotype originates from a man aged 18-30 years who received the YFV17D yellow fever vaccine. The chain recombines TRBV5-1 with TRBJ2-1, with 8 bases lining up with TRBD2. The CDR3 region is CASSLAAGGPNEQFF. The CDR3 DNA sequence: TGCGCCAGCAGCTTGGCGGCGGGGGGCCCCAATGAGCAGTTCTTC. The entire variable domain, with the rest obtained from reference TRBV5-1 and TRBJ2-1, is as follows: KAGVTQTPRYLIKTRGQQVTLSCSPISGHRSVSWYQQTPGQGLQFLFEYFSETQRNKGNFPGRFSGRQFSNSRSEMNVSTLELGDSALYLCASSLAAGGPNEQFFGPGTRLTVL.